This is a list of T cell receptor beta chains from one sample in a study of T cells in tumors after PD-1 blockade. TCRdb's table, derived via immunoSEQ multiplex PCR, lists solely in-frame clones and lacks some. The table shows approximately 50,000 clones, with approximately 79% occurring only once. Sequencing used PBMCs, obtained before anti-PD-1 therapy. The receptors come from a human donor with advanced basal cell or squamous cell carcinoma (not recorded which). CDR3s include the opening cysteine and the closing phenylalanine or tryptophan. Fields, in order: clone size, J gene, V gene, D gene, CDR3 DNA, CDR3 protein. The D gene is left open where the match is weak. Rows may omit the clone size; those that give it use once, few, many or a size class.

>NA|TRBJ2-2|TRBV4-2|NA
TGTGCCAGCAGCCAAGGTCTAGCCCGGGGCACCGGGGAGCTGTTTTTT
CASSQGLARGTGELFF
>NA|TRBJ2-6|TRBV27|TRBD2
TGTGCCAGCAGTTTATCCTGGGGGGGGTCTGGGGCCAACGTCCTGACCTTC
CASSLSWGGSGANVLTF
>once|TRBJ1-3|TRBV6-1|NA
TGTGCCAGCAGTGAAGGAGGGTGGCCTCGCTCTGGAAACACCATATATTTT
CASSEGGWPRSGNTIYF
>once|TRBJ2-1|TRBV2|NA
TGTGCCAGCAGTAGGGGGGGCTACAATGAGCAGTTCTTC
CASSRGGYNEQFF
>NA|TRBJ2-7|TRBV14|TRBD2
TGTGCCAGCAGCCCCGGGGGGGCTCGCTCCTACGAGCAGTACTTC
CASSPGGARSYEQYF
>NA|TRBJ2-2|TRBV3-1/TRBV3-2|NA
TGTGCCAGCAGCCAAGCTTTGGTCCGGGGTGGGGAGCTGTTTTTT
CASSQALVRGGELFF
>NA|TRBJ2-7|TRBV7-6|NA
TGTGCCAGCAGCTTAGCTGGGGGGCAGTACTTC
CASSLAGGQYF
>NA|TRBJ2-2|TRBV3-1/TRBV3-2|TRBD2
TGTGCCAGCAGCCAAGAACTCTCTAGCGGGAGGTGGGGCGGGGAGCTGTTTTTT
CASSQELSSGRWGGELFF
>NA|TRBJ1-2|TRBV27|TRBD1
TGTGCCAGCAGCCCGGGACAGGGGCACTATGGCTACACCTTC
CASSPGQGHYGYTF
>once|TRBJ2-3|TRBV7-9|NA
TGTGCCAGCAGCCTCCGGGACGGTCTGGATACGCAGTATTTT
CASSLRDGLDTQYF
>few|TRBJ2-1|TRBV19|NA
TGTGCCAGTAGTAATCTAGTGGAATACAATGAGCAGTTCTTC
CASSNLVEYNEQFF
>NA|TRBJ2-1|TRBV6-1|TRBD2
TGTGCCAGCAGTGAGCTGCCCGCAGGGGGGCTAGCGGGAGCCAACAATGAGCAGTTCTTC
CASSELPAGGLAGANNEQFF
>few|TRBJ1-6|TRBV6-2/TRBV6-3|NA
TGTGCCAGCAGTACCGGGAGTTCACCCCTCCACTTT
CASSTGSSPLHF
>NA|TRBJ1-5|TRBV6-6|NA
TGTGCCAGCAGTTACCGTATGACTGCGAACAATCAGCCCCAGCATTTT
CASSYRMTANNQPQHF
>once|TRBJ2-3|TRBV18|NA
TGTGCCAGCTCACCAAGACGAGAGCGGTCCATCGGGGAAAGCACAGATACGCAGTATTTT
CASSPRRERSIGESTDTQYF
>once|TRBJ1-1|TRBV19|NA
TGTGCCAGTAGTCGGGAGGCCCCCATATGGGTGGACACTGAAGCTTTCTTT
CASSREAPIWVDTEAFF
>NA|TRBJ2-7|TRBV7-9|TRBD2
TGTGCCTGTCCCGCGGGAGTCGAGCAGTACTTC
CACPAGVEQYF
>few|TRBJ2-7|TRBV6-5|NA
TGTGCCAGCAGTAAACTGACTAGGCACTACGAGCAGTACTTC
CASSKLTRHYEQYF
>NA|TRBJ2-1|TRBV9|NA
TGTGCCAGCAGCGTAGATCCGGGGTCGGGGCTCAATGAGCAGTTCTTC
CASSVDPGSGLNEQFF
>NA|TRBJ1-4|TRBV2|TRBD1
TGTGCCAGCAATACACAGGGGCGGGCTGAAAAACTGTTTTTT
CASNTQGRAEKLFF